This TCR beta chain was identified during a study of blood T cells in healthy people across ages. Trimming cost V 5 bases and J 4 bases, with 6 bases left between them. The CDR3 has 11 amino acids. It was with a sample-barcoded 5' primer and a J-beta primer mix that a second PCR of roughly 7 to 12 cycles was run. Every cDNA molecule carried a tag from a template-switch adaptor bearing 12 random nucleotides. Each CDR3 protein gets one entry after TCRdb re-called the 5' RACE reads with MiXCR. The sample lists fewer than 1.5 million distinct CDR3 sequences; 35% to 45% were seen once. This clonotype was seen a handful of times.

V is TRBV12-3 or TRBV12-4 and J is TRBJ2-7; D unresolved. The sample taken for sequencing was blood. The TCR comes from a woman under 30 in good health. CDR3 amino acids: CASSTHYEQYF. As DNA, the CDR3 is TGTGCCAGCAGTACCCATTACGAGCAGTACTTC.